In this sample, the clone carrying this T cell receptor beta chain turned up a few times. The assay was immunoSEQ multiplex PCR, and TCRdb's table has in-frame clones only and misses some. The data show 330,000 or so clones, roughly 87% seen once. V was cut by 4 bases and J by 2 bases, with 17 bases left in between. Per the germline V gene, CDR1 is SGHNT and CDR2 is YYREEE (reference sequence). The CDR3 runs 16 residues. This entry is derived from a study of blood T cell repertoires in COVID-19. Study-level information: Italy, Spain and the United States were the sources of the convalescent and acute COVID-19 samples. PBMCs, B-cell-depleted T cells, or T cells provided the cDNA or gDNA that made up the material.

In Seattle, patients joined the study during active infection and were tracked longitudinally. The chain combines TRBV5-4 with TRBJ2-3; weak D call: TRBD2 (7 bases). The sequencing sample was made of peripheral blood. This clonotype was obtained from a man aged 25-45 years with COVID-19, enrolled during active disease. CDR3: CASSIEGGGPTDTQYF. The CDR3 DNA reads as TGTGCCAGCAGCATCGAGGGGGGAGGGCCCACAGATACGCAGTATTTT.